Below, one T cell receptor beta chain is given with its context. Its antigen is undetermined. Only in-frame clones appear in the TCRdb table, and some are missing; sequencing was by immunoSEQ multiplex PCR. Of approximately 110,000 clones in the sample, 88% were seen once. CDR3 length equals 17 residues. Germline-derived CDR1 and CDR2 are LNHDA and SQIVND (reference sequence). Trimming pared 6 bases from V and 0 bases from J, leaving 17 bases between. This record belongs to a study of T cell responses to AZD1222 COVID-19 vaccine. Study overall: Second-dose intervals of approximately 4 or approximately 12 weeks were pooled. Study observations and caveats: Regions 160-218 and 743-854 held dominance among vaccine-associated CD4 TCRs, which spanned spike. Among AZD1222 vaccinees, only five to seven were seropositive at baseline.

The gene calls are TRBV19 and TRBJ2-2; TRBD1 might be the D (6 bases). The source material was peripheral blood, sampled on day 0 of AZD1222 vaccination. This TCR was sampled from an adult in good health. CDR3 protein: CASRPKTGISNTGELFF. The DNA of the CDR3 is TGTGCCAGTAGGCCAAAAACAGGGATTTCGAACACCGGGGAGCTGTTTTTT.